The 27 T cell receptor beta chains reported below all come from one sample, sequenced in a study of blood T cell repertoires in COVID-19. Generated by immunoSEQ multiplex PCR, the TCRdb table keeps only in-frame clones and is missing some. The sample holds tens of thousands of clones, around 74% seen once. Sequencing was done on a sample of peripheral blood. Every receptor here comes from a woman older than 75 with acute or convalescent COVID-19.

The V gene is TRBV28, the J gene TRBJ2-4; tentatively, D is TRBD2 (5 bases). The CDR3 is 16 residues long. The ends were cut back, 3 bases at V and 1 base at J, with 13 bases in the middle. Germline V gene data show CDR1 as MDHEN and CDR2 as SYDVKM. The CDR3 protein is CASSFPRTGAKNIQYF. Here the CDR3 DNA reads TGTGCCAGCAGTTTTCCACGGACTGGCGCCAAAAACATTCAGTACTTC.

This clone was found a few times. The gene calls are TRBV6-4 and TRBJ2-1; 11 bases fit TRBD2. CDR1 MRHNA and CDR2 SNTAGT come from the germline V gene. The length of the CDR3 is 15 residues. The J segment lost 6 bases and the V segment lost 5 bases, leaving 6 bases of the junction unmatched. This chain's CDR3 is CASSLLAGGSNEQFF. In DNA, the CDR3 is TGTGCCAGCAGTCTCTTAGCGGGAGGGAGCAATGAGCAGTTCTTC.

In DNA, the CDR3 is TGTGCCAGCAGTTTAAGGGGACAGGGGGGAACAGATACGCAGTATTTT. Protein: CASSLRGQGGTDTQYF. V is TRBV28 and J is TRBJ2-3; 11 positions match TRBD1. The CDR3 consists of 16 residues. Germline loops: CDR1 MDHEN, CDR2 SYDVKM. J lost 3 bases, V lost 2 bases, and 4 bases had no gene match.

This clone appeared once. This chain uses TRBV18 with TRBJ2-3, with TRBD1 matching over 9 bases. The germline CDR1 and CDR2 sequences are KGHSH and LQKENI. The V segment lost 4 bases and the J segment 4 bases; nucleotides outside the gene matches: 9. The CDR3 loop spans 16 amino acids. The CDR3 bases are TGTGCCAGCTCACTACAGACAGGGGGGTTCGCAGATACGCAGTATTTT. This sequence encodes CASSLQTGGFADTQYF.

The rearrangement joins TRBV7-2 to TRBJ2-3; the D is unclear. The V end was cut by 5 bases, the J end by 5 bases, with 11 bases between. CDR1 and CDR2 (germline): SGHTA, FQGNSA. This CDR3 has 13 residues. The CDR3 nucleotides are TGTGCCAGCAGCCCGGAGTTGGGAGATACGCAGTATTTT. Protein: CASSPELGDTQYF.

This clone showed up just once. The V call is TRBV23-1, the J call TRBJ2-2, with TRBD2 matching over 10 bases. TRBV23-1 is an ORF for which the function is uncertain. The CDR3 loop spans 22 amino acids. V dropped 2 bases and J dropped 2; count of bases not matched to a gene: 20. The CDR3 here is CASSQPSPGLAGAGPNTGELFF. The CDR3 coding sequence is TGCGCCAGCAGTCAACCTAGCCCCGGGCTAGCGGGAGCAGGCCCCAACACCGGGGAGCTGTTTTTT.

The chain combines TRBV27 with TRBJ1-1, with unresolved D. Germline V gives CDR1 MNHEY, CDR2 SMNVEV (reference sequence). The length of the CDR3 is 13 residues. The V end was cut by 2 bases, the J end by 6 bases, with 10 bases between. CDR3 bases: TGTGCCAGCAGTTTAGGGGAGCGCGCTGAAGCTTTCTTT. Its protein is CASSLGERAEAFF.

The chain links TRBV7-3 to TRBJ2-2; the match to TRBD2 covers 8 bases. CDR1 SGHTA and CDR2 FQGTGA come from the germline V gene. After removal of 5 bases from V and 6 bases from J, the junction contained 11 bases not matched to a gene. The CDR3 is made up of 16 amino acids. The CDR3 bases are TGTGCCAGCAGCCTAGCTGGGGCGGGAGGCCCCGGGGAGCTGTTTTTT. This codes for CASSLAGAGGPGELFF.

CDR3 protein: CASSGTGNYGYTF. The DNA for the CDR3 is TGTGCCAGCTCCGGGACAGGCAACTATGGCTACACCTTC. The gene calls are TRBV6-5 and TRBJ1-2; 8 positions match TRBD1. V shed 8 bases, J shed 2 bases, and the junction held 4 bases outside the gene matches. The CDR3 extends over 13 amino acids. Germline V gene lookup returns CDR1 MNHEY and CDR2 SVGAGI.

The gene calls are TRBV18 and TRBJ2-2, with a weak D call TRBD2 (5 bases). The CDR3 loop spans 15 amino acids. The germline V and J ends were trimmed by 7 bases and 1 base, with 13 bases remaining between them. Per germline, CDR1 KGHSH and CDR2 LQKENI. In DNA, the CDR3 is TGTGCCAGCTTGGACCAGGAGGTGAACACCGGGGAGCTGTTTTTT. Translated, it gives CASLDQEVNTGELFF.

The chain has TRBV30 and TRBJ1-2, with no clear D. V was shortened by 0 bases and J by 2 bases, with 7 bases between the two germline ends. The CDR3 is 13 amino acids. The germline gives CDR1 GTSNPN, CDR2 SVGIG (reference sequence). CDR3 sequence (DNA): TGTGCCTGGAGTGTAGGAGAAAACTATGGCTACACCTTC. This gives the protein CAWSVGENYGYTF. The whole variable domain, remainder taken from reference TRBV30 and TRBJ1-2, is SQTIHQWPATLVQPVGSPLSLECTVEGTSNPNLYWYRQAAGRGLQLLFYSVGIGQISSEVPQNLSASRPQDRQFILSSKKLLLSDSGFYLCAWSVGENYGYTFGSGTRLTVV.

The rearrangement uses TRBV3-1 (or the pseudogene TRBV3-2) and TRBJ1-1; tentatively, D is TRBD1 (6 bases). Germline CDR1 is LGHDT and CDR2 is YNNKEL (reference sequence). V was pared by 9 bases and J by 5 bases, with 16 bases between. The CDR3 contains 13 residues. CDR3 region: CASGGALGTEAFF. The DNA for the CDR3 is TGTGCCAGTGGGGGGGCCTTGGGTACTGAAGCTTTCTTT.

This clone has only a few counts. The rearrangement links TRBV9 to TRBJ1-4; tentatively, D is TRBD1 (6 bases). There are 15 residues in the CDR3. Germline CDR1 and CDR2: SGDLS and YYNGEE. V was pared by 4 bases and J by 2 bases, with 12 bases between. The CDR3 bases are TGTGCCAGCAGCAACACAGGGACCACTAATGAAAAACTGTTTTTT. Its protein is CASSNTGTTNEKLFF.

This chain joins TRBV5-6 and TRBJ2-7, with 12 bases lining up with TRBD2. CDR3 length: 14 residues. Germline assignment: CDR1 SGHDT and CDR2 YYEEEE. V lost 5 bases to trimming and J lost 3 bases; unmatched junction nucleotides: 3. CDR3 sequence reads: CASSSTSGSYEQYF. The CDR3 DNA follows: TGTGCCAGCAGTTCGACTAGCGGGAGCTACGAGCAGTACTTC. Variable domain in full (rest from reference TRBV5-6 and TRBJ2-7): DAGVTQSPTHLIKTRGQQVTLRCSPKSGHDTVSWYQQALGQGPQFIFQYYEEEERQRGNFPDRFSGHQFPNYSSELNVNALLLGDSALYLCASSSTSGSYEQYFGPGTRLTVT.

There are many counts of this clone. The chain recombines TRBV19 with TRBJ1-1, with 9 bases lining up with TRBD1. There are 14 residues in the CDR3. CDR1 and CDR2 (germline): LNHDA, SQIVND (reference sequence). The trim removed 4 bases at V and 4 bases at J, leaving 4 bases unmatched. The CDR3 DNA reads TGTGCCAGTAGTACCCTGGACAGGGGCACTGAAGCTTTCTTT. As protein: CASSTLDRGTEAFF.

V gene TRBV19 combines with J gene TRBJ2-3; 10 bases are a match to TRBD2. Germline V gene lookup returns CDR1 LNHDA and CDR2 SQIVND (reference sequence). This CDR3 has 15 amino acids. The J segment lost 5 bases and the V segment lost 3 bases, leaving 5 bases of the junction unmatched. In DNA form, the CDR3 reads TGTGCCAGTAGTATCGTTAGCGGGAGGATAGATACGCAGTATTTT. Its protein is CASSIVSGRIDTQYF.

The gene calls are TRBV6-1 and TRBJ2-7; 7 bases fit TRBD1. This CDR3 has 16 residues. Per germline, CDR1 MNHNS and CDR2 SASEGT. Trimming cost V 0 bases and J 3 bases; bases outside gene matches: 8. Written as DNA, the CDR3 is TGTGCCAGCAGTGAAGCCCAGACAGGGCAAAACTACGAGCAGTACTTC. Translated, it gives CASSEAQTGQNYEQYF.

V and J are TRBV11-3 and TRBJ2-7, with TRBD1 identical over 10 bases. CDR1 SGHNT and CDR2 YENEEA come from the germline V gene. The CDR3 runs 15 residues. With V trimmed by 5 bases and J by 3 bases, 7 bases remained unmatched. The CDR3 DNA reads as TGTGCCAGCAGCCCGGGGGGGACAGGGGACTACGAGCAGTACTTC. Its protein is CASSPGGTGDYEQYF.

The chain joins TRBV6-4 to TRBJ1-6; 8 nucleotides agree with TRBD1. With 9 bases clipped from V and 10 bases from J, the junction kept 8 bases outside the gene matches. Germline values: CDR1 MRHNA, CDR2 SNTAGT. This CDR3 contains 13 residues. The CDR3 spells CARDRVKESPLHF. The CDR3 DNA reads TGTGCCAGGGACAGGGTGAAGGAGTCACCCCTCCACTTT.

The table lists this clone with many counts. The rearrangement joins TRBV4-1 to TRBJ2-3, with 7 bases that match TRBD2. CDR1 is MGHRA, CDR2 YSYEKL, per germline. Trimming cost V 5 bases and J 6 bases; bases outside gene matches: 5. The CDR3 loop spans 13 amino acids. CDR3 region: CASSGVGGDTQYF. CDR3 in DNA: TGCGCCAGCAGCGGGGTGGGGGGGGATACGCAGTATTTT.

J is TRBJ2-2 and V is TRBV7-8, with TRBD2 identical over 12 bases. Per germline, CDR1 SGHVS and CDR2 FQNEAQ. J gave up 5 bases and V 1 base, and 8 bases lay outside the gene matches. The CDR3 totals 18 residues. The CDR3 region has the DNA TGTGCCAGCAGCTTAGAGGCTAGCGGGAGGGCCGGGACCGGGGAGCTGTTTTTT. Translation: CASSLEASGRAGTGELFF.

The chain joins TRBV9 to TRBJ2-2; weak D call: TRBD2 (6 bases). This CDR3 region has 12 residues. V was shortened by 10 bases and J by 0 bases, with 7 bases between the two germline ends. Germline V gene lookup returns CDR1 SGDLS and CDR2 YYNGEE. CDR3 nucleotide sequence: TGTGCCTGCGGGACGAACACCGGGGAGCTGTTTTTT. Amino acids: CACGTNTGELFF.

The J gene is TRBJ2-1, the V gene TRBV7-2; 12 bases line up with TRBD2. Per the germline V gene, CDR1 is SGHTA and CDR2 is FQGNSA. The V gene end was trimmed by 1 base and the J gene end by 0 bases; junction bases not matched to a gene: 4. The CDR3 consists of 18 residues. CDR3 region: CASSLGLAGGSSYNEQFF. The CDR3 nucleotides read TGTGCCAGCAGCTTAGGGCTAGCGGGAGGGAGCTCCTACAATGAGCAGTTCTTC. Supplemented by reference TRBV7-2 and TRBJ2-1, the full variable domain reads GAGVSQSPSNKVTEKGKDVELRCDPISGHTALYWYRQSLGQGLEFLIYFQGNSAPDKSGLPSDRFSAERTGGSVSTLTIQRTQQEDSAVYLCASSLGLAGGSSYNEQFFGPGTRLTVL.

The chain recombines TRBV7-9 with TRBJ2-7; 14 bases agree with TRBD2. The CDR3 is 19 amino acids. Germline CDR1 is SEHNR and CDR2 is FQNEAQ (reference sequence). Unmatched junction bases numbered 17, after V lost 4 bases and J lost 6 bases. The CDR3 region is CASSYTTWGTSGSGGEQYF. CDR3 DNA: TGTGCCAGCAGCTATACGACATGGGGGACTAGCGGGAGCGGCGGCGAGCAGTACTTC.

V and J are TRBV19 and TRBJ2-7; tentative D call: TRBD1 (6 bases). Germline V gene lookup returns CDR1 LNHDA and CDR2 SQIVND (reference sequence). The V gene lost 4 bases and the J gene lost 0 bases, with 10 bases spanning the gap. The CDR3 contains 14 residues. CDR3 coding DNA: TGTGCCAGTAGTAAGGGGGAGACCTCCTACGAGCAGTACTTC. This codes for CASSKGETSYEQYF. Using reference TRBV19 and TRBJ2-7 for the parts outside the CDR3, the full variable domain is DGGITQSPKYLFRKEGQNVTLSCEQNLNHDAMYWYRQDPGQGLRLIYYSQIVNDFQKGDIAEGYSVSREKKESFPLTVTSAQKNPTAFYLCASSKGETSYEQYFGPGTRLTVT.

The chain combines TRBV5-1 with TRBJ1-1, with no clear D. Germline V lookup: CDR1 SGHRS, CDR2 YFSETQ. V lost 1 base and J 3 bases, leaving 10 bases between the germline ends. This CDR3 comprises 14 residues. CDR3 bases: TGCGCCAGCAGCTTGCCAGGTTTGGACACTGAAGCTTTCTTT. Translating gives CASSLPGLDTEAFF. Complete variable domain (other parts from reference TRBV5-1 and TRBJ1-1): KAGVTQTPRYLIKTRGQQVTLSCSPISGHRSVSWYQQTPGQGLQFLFEYFSETQRNKGNFPGRFSGRQFSNSRSEMNVSTLELGDSALYLCASSLPGLDTEAFFGQGTRLTVV.

The rearrangement joins TRBV19 to TRBJ1-5; D unresolved. Germline V gene lookup returns CDR1 LNHDA and CDR2 SQIVND (reference sequence). Trimming took 6 bases from V and 7 from J, leaving 16 bases between them. The length of the CDR3 is 14 residues. The CDR3 region has the DNA TGTGCCAGTAGCTCCACCGATCAACGGCAGCCCCAGCATTTT. This gives the protein CASSSTDQRQPQHF. Looking up the rest from reference TRBV19 and TRBJ1-5 gives the full variable domain: DGGITQSPKYLFRKEGQNVTLSCEQNLNHDAMYWYRQDPGQGLRLIYYSQIVNDFQKGDIAEGYSVSREKKESFPLTVTSAQKNPTAFYLCASSSTDQRQPQHFGDGTRLSIL.